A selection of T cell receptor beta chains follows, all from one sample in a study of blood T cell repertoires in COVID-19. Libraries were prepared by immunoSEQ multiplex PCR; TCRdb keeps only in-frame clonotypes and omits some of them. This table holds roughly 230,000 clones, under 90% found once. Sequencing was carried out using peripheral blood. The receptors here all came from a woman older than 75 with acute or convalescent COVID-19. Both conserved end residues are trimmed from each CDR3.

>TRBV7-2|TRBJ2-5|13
ASSLSSGVRETQY
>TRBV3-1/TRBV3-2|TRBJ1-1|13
ASSQDLSRGPEAF
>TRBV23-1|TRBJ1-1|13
ASSQSRGFDTEAF
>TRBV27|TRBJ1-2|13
ASSPTWRADYGYT
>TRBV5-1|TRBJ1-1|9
ASSYEAEAF
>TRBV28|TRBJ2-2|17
ASSLTSGTRVANTGELF
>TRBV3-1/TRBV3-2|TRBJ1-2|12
ASSQGYGNYGYT
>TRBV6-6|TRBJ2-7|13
ASSYRAGASYEQY
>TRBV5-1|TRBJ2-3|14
ASSLGASGGTDTQY
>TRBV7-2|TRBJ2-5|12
ASSLEQGGETQY
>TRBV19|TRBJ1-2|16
ASSHGPGQGGTNYGYT
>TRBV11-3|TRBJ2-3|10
ASSSRGSTQY
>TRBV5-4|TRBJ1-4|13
ASSLDSATNEKLF
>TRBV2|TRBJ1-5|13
ASSDQGKRGQPQH
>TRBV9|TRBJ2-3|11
ASSNSAADTQY
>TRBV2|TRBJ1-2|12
ASSSGQWKSGYT
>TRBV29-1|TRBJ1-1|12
SVGTGDWLSEAF
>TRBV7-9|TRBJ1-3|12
ASSWDSRGDTIY
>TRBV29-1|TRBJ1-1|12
SVDPQSLNTEAF
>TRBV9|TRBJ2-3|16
ASSVDVGAGEFTDTQY
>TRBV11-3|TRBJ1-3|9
ASSRSGTIY
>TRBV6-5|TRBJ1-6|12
ASSYSRRASPLH
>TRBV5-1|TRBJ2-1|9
ASSRMSEQF
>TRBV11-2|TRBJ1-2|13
ASSLEGHQYYGYT
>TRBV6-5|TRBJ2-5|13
ASSYTGTRIETQY
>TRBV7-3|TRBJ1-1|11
ASSSNRNTEAF
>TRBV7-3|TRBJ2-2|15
ASRHGNRDRRPGELF
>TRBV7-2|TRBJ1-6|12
ASSFRGRNSPLH
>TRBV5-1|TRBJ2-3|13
ASSPGTSGGPREY
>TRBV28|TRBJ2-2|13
ASSEQGVNTGELF
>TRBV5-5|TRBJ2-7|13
ASSFVPDITYEQY
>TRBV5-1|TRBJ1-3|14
ASSLASVSSGNTIY
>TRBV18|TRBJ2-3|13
ASSPTSGGADTQY
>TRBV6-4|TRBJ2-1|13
ASSQTSGGGNEQF
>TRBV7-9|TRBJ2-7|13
ASSYGRDRGSEQY
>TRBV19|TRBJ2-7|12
ASSMTSGLYEQY
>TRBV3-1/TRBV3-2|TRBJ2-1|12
ASSLAGGDNEQF
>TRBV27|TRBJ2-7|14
ASSARGQGGPYEQY
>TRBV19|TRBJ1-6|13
ASSIPGVMDSPLH
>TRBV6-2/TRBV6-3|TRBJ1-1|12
ASSLSYMNTEAF
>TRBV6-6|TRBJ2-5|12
ASSPTSAAETQY
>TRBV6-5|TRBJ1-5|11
ASTGRGGQPQH
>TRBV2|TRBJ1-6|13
ASRGDSSYNSPLH
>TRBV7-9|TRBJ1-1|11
ASSFPQNTEAF
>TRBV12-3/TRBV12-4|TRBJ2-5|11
ASSSLPGETQY
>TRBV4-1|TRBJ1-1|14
ASSQLQGVTNTEAF
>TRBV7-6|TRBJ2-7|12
ASTLGQGLYEQY
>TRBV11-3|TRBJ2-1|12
ASSWRGGDSEQF
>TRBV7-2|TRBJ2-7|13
ASSFTGGRAYEQY
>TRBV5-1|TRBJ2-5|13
ASSLGAAVQETQY
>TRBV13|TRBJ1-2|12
ASSPSFDGARYT